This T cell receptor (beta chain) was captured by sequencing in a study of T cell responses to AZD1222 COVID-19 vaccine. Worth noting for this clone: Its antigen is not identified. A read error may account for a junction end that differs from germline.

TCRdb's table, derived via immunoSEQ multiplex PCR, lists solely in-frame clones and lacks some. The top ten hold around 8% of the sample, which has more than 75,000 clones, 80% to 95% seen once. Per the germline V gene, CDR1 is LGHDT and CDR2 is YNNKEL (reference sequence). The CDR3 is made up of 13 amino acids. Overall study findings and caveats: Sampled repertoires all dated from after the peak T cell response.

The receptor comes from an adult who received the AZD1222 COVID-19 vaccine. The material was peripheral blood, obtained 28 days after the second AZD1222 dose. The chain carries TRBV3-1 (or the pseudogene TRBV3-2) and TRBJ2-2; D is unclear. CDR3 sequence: CASSQGNTGELFF. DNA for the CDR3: TGTGCCAGCAGTCAAGGGAACACCGGGGAGCTGTTTTTT.